This passage covers 12 T cell receptor beta chains from one sample sequenced in a study of OX40 agonist ivuxolimab in advanced cancers. Profiled with immunoSEQ multiplex PCR; TCRdb holds only in-frame clones, not every one. The profile shows about 72,000 clones, about nine tenths of them singletons. The source material was CD4+ or CD8+ T cells sorted from blood, sampled in a trial of the OX40 agonist ivuxolimab. Receptors were obtained from an adult with an advanced solid tumor such as melanoma, head and neck, liver or kidney cancer.

The chain uses TRBV5-6 and TRBJ1-1, with D perhaps TRBD1 (5 bases). Germline V gene sequence: CDR1 SGHDT, CDR2 YYEEEE. Trimming took off 3 bases at V and 0 bases at J, with 9 bases between the two ends. The CDR3 loop spans 14 amino acids. The CDR3 protein is CASSSWGLNTEAFF. The CDR3 coding sequence is TGTGCCAGCAGCTCATGGGGACTGAACACTGAAGCTTTCTTT.

This sequence joins TRBV11-2 and TRBJ1-2, with 8 positions matching TRBD1. The CDR3 extends over 15 amino acids. Germline loops: CDR1 SGHAT, CDR2 FQNNGV. J lost 4 bases, V lost 5 bases, and 9 bases had no gene match. The CDR3 nucleotides are TGTGCCAGCAGCCTTGGGACAGGAGGCTCCTATGGCTACACCTTC. Translating gives CASSLGTGGSYGYTF.

The chain joins TRBV11-3 to TRBJ2-1; possibly TRBD2 for D (5 bases). The CDR3 is 13 residues long. The germline V and J ends were trimmed by 7 bases and 8 bases, with 15 bases remaining between them. Germline CDR1 SGHNT, CDR2 YENEEA. The CDR3 spells CASNRRTGDEQFF. The CDR3 DNA is TGTGCCAGCAACCGACGGACCGGGGATGAGCAGTTCTTC.

V gene TRBV5-1 combines with J gene TRBJ2-2; D is undetermined. With 4 bases removed from V and 11 bases from J, the gap between germline ends came to 12 bases. This CDR3 is built from 12 residues. CDR1 SGHRS and CDR2 YFSETQ come from the germline V gene. CDR3 region: CASSINSFELFF. The DNA for the CDR3 is TGCGCCAGCAGCATAAACAGCTTTGAGCTGTTTTTT. Full variable domain (outside the CDR3, taken from reference TRBV5-1 and TRBJ2-2): KAGVTQTPRYLIKTRGQQVTLSCSPISGHRSVSWYQQTPGQGLQFLFEYFSETQRNKGNFPGRFSGRQFSNSRSEMNVSTLELGDSALYLCASSINSFELFFGEGSRLTVL.

The rearrangement uses TRBV28 and TRBJ2-7; D might be TRBD1 (5 bases). Per germline, CDR1 MDHEN and CDR2 SYDVKM. The V end was cut by 6 bases, the J end by 0 bases, with 9 bases between. The CDR3 totals 13 residues. For the CDR3, the DNA is TGTGCCAGCAGCCAAGGACACTCCTACGAGCAGTACTTC. This sequence encodes CASSQGHSYEQYF.

This clone was seen just once. The gene calls are TRBV5-1 and TRBJ2-7; no clear D gene. With 4 bases removed from V and 6 bases from J, the gap between germline ends came to 23 bases. Germline lookup yields CDR1 SGHRS and CDR2 YFSETQ. This CDR3 is 16 amino acids long. CDR3 nucleotide sequence: TGCGCCAGCAGCCCCACCCTCTCGGTGTCTCCGGGCGAGCAGTACTTC. It yields the protein CASSPTLSVSPGEQYF.

The J gene is TRBJ1-2, the V gene TRBV7-2; D is uncertain. The V gene's germline CDR1 is SGHTA and CDR2 FQGNSA. V was cut by 1 base and J by 8 bases, with 17 bases left in between. The CDR3 loop spans 15 amino acids. CDR3 bases: TGTGCCAGCAGCTTAGATTTTGGGCCCCTAAGGGGCTACACCTTC. Its protein is CASSLDFGPLRGYTF.

The genes are TRBV5-6 and TRBJ1-2; D is unresolved. The CDR3 loop spans 12 amino acids. The V end lost 3 bases, the J end lost 2 bases, and 5 bases lay between the germline ends. CDR1 and CDR2 from the germline V gene are SGHDT and YYEEEE. The CDR3 sequence is CASSSGNYGYTF. Here the CDR3 DNA reads TGTGCCAGCAGCTCGGGGAACTATGGCTACACCTTC.

Only one count was recorded for this clone. The V gene is TRBV7-3, the J gene TRBJ2-5; TRBD2 matches 7 bases. Germline CDR1 reads SGHTA; CDR2 reads FQGTGA. The trim removed 2 bases at V and 4 bases at J, leaving 10 bases unmatched. This CDR3 contains 16 residues. The CDR3 sequence: CASSLGGGAGAETQYF. The CDR3 DNA follows: TGTGCCAGCAGCTTAGGGGGAGGGGCGGGAGCAGAGACCCAGTACTTC. The variable domain in full, completed from reference TRBV7-3 and TRBJ2-5, reads GAGVSQTPSNKVTEKGKYVELRCDPISGHTALYWYRQSLGQGPEFLIYFQGTGAADDSGLPNDRFFAVRPEGSVSTLKIQRTERGDSAVYLCASSLGGGAGAETQYFGPGTRLLVL.

CDR3 DNA sequence: TGTGCCTGGAGCCCGGGACAGGGGCATCAGCCCCAGCATTTT. It codes for CAWSPGQGHQPQHF. This chain joins TRBV30 and TRBJ1-5; TRBD1 aligns across 10 bases. The germline V gene encodes CDR1 GTSNPN and CDR2 SVGIG (reference sequence). V shed 3 bases and J 5 bases; nucleotides not matched to a gene: 4. The CDR3 has 14 residues.

The chain employs TRBV7-2 and TRBJ2-3, with TRBD2 identical over 11 bases. This CDR3 contains 16 residues. With 5 bases clipped from V and 1 base from J, the junction kept 5 bases outside the gene matches. Germline V gene sequence: CDR1 SGHTA, CDR2 FQGNSA. CDR3 nucleotide sequence: TGTGCCAGCAGCCAACTAGCGGGAGTGGGCACAGATACGCAGTATTTT. This sequence encodes CASSQLAGVGTDTQYF.

The chain links TRBV28 to TRBJ1-2, with D perhaps matching TRBD1 (5 bases). Germline lookup yields CDR1 MDHEN and CDR2 SYDVKM. V lost 7 bases and J lost 3, with 15 bases in between. The CDR3 has 14 amino acids. The CDR3: CASTSGEGYYGYTF. CDR3 bases: TGTGCCAGCACCTCCGGGGAGGGGTACTATGGCTACACCTTC.